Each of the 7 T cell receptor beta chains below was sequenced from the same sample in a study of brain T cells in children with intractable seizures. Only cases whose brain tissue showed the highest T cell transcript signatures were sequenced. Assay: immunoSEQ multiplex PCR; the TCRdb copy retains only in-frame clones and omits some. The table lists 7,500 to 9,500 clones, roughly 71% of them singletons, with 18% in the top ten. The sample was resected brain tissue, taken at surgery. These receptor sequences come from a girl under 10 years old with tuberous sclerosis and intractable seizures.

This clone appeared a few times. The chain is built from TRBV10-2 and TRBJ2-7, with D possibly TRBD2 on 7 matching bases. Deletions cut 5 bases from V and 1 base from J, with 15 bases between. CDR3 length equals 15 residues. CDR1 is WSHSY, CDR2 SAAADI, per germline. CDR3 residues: CASSLAAGASYEQYF. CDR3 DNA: TGCGCCAGCAGTTTGGCGGCGGGGGCATCCTACGAGCAGTACTTC.

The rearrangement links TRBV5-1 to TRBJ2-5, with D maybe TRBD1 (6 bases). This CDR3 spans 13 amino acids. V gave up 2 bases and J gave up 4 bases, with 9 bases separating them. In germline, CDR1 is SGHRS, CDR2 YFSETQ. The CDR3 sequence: CASSLQGSETQYF. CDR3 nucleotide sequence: TGCGCCAGCAGCTTACAGGGATCAGAGACCCAGTACTTC. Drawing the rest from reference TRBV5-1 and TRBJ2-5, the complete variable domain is KAGVTQTPRYLIKTRGQQVTLSCSPISGHRSVSWYQQTPGQGLQFLFEYFSETQRNKGNFPGRFSGRQFSNSRSEMNVSTLELGDSALYLCASSLQGSETQYFGPGTRLLVL.

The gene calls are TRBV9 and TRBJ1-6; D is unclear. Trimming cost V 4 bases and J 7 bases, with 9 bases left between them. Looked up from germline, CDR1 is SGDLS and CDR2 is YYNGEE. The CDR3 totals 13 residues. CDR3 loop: CASSPVMNSPLHF. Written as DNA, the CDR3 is TGTGCCAGCAGCCCAGTGATGAATTCACCCCTCCACTTT.

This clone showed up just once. In DNA, the CDR3 is TGCGCCAGCAGCCAAGTAGGGAACACTGAAGCTTTCTTT. This codes for CASSQVGNTEAFF. The rearrangement uses TRBV4-1 and TRBJ1-1; D ambiguous. CDR1 MGHRA and CDR2 YSYEKL come from the germline V gene. V was trimmed by 1 base and J by 1 base, leaving 4 bases between them. This CDR3 contains 13 residues.

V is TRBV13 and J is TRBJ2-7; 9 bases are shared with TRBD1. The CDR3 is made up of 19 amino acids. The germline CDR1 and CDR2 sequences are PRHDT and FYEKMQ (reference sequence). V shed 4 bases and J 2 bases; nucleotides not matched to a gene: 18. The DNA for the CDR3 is TGTGCCAGCAGCTCTAAACCGGGACAGGGTATCGGGCCGACCTACGAGCAGTACTTC. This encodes CASSSKPGQGIGPTYEQYF.

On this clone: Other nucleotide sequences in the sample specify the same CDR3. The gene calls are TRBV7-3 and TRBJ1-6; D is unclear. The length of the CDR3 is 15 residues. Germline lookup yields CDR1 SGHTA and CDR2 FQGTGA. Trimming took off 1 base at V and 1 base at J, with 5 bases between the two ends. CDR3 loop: CASSLKGSYNSPLHF. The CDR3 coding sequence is TGTGCCAGCAGCTTAAAAGGGTCCTATAATTCACCCCTCCACTTT. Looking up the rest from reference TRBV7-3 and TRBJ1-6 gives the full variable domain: GAGVSQTPSNKVTEKGKYVELRCDPISGHTALYWYRQSLGQGPEFLIYFQGTGAADDSGLPNDRFFAVRPEGSVSTLKIQRTERGDSAVYLCASSLKGSYNSPLHFGNGTRLTVT.

The CDR3 loop is CASGLSGTRDQPQHF. CDR3 bases: TGTGCTAGTGGTTTGTCCGGGACAAGAGATCAGCCCCAGCATTTT. The chain links TRBV12-5 to TRBJ1-5; TRBD1 is a possible D gene (6 bases). Germline V gene data show CDR1 as LGHNT and CDR2 as FRNRAP. The CDR3 spans 15 residues. Trimming removed 2 bases at V and 5 bases at J, with 13 bases between.